Sequencing of this T cell receptor (beta chain) was carried out in a study of cytomegalovirus exposure and HLA in healthy donors. The CDR3 runs 12 residues. In germline, CDR1 is SNHLY, CDR2 FYNNEI. Trimming removed 11 bases from V and 0 bases from J, with 10 bases in between. This clone came up a few times. This PCR relied on a set of 60 Vbeta primers and 13 Jbeta primers. Profiling relied on immunoSEQ multiplex PCR, and the TCRdb table lists in-frame clones only, not all of them. The top ten clones hold 10% of a sample with about 120,000 clones, roughly 65% of them seen once. The sequence came from a man aged 40-55 years in good health and CMV-seropositive. Sequenced sample: PBMCs. The chain couples TRBV2 to TRBJ1-1; possible D gene TRBD1, 5 bases. CDR3 amino acids: CAGRGVNTEAFF. DNA of the CDR3: TGTGCCGGCCGGGGGGTGAACACTGAAGCTTTCTTT.